This entry lists 3 T cell receptor beta chains sequenced from one sample in a study of T cells after yellow fever vaccination. TCRdb reanalysed the 5' RACE reads using MiXCR and keeps one entry per CDR3 protein. The sample yields 250,000 to 350,000 distinct CDR3 sequences, 8.7% seen once. The sequencing here drew on CD4+ T cells sorted from PBMCs, taken 5 days after the yellow fever booster vaccination. These TCRs come from a man aged 18 to 30 who received the YFV17D yellow fever vaccine.

This clonotype has only a few counts. The J gene is TRBJ2-3, the V gene TRBV9; D call uncertain. The CDR3 consists of 14 residues. Germline CDR1 reads SGDLS; CDR2 reads YYNGEE. V gave up 0 bases and J gave up 3 bases, with 8 bases separating them. The DNA of the CDR3 is TGTGCCAGCAGCGTAGTGGCCCTGACAGATACGCAGTATTTT. Translating it yields CASSVVALTDTQYF.

This clonotype was seen more than once but under ten times. V gene TRBV29-1 combines with J gene TRBJ1-2; maybe TRBD1 (5 bases). Looked up from germline, CDR1 is SQVTM and CDR2 is ANQGSEA. The CDR3 totals 12 residues. V was cut by 3 bases and J by 4 bases, with 9 bases left in between. This chain's CDR3 is CSVDPTAYGYTF. The CDR3 DNA is TGCAGCGTTGATCCGACAGCCTATGGCTACACCTTC.

In its sample, this clonotype was seen many times. This sequence joins TRBV5-5 and TRBJ2-1; perhaps TRBD1 as D (6 bases). This CDR3 comprises 11 residues. Between the trimmed V and J ends, which lost 7 bases and 9 bases, there was a span of 11 bases. Germline CDR1 reads SGHKS; CDR2 reads YYEKEE (reference sequence). CDR3 nucleotides: TGTGCCAGCGGGCAGGGGTTTGAGCAGTTCTTC. This codes for CASGQGFEQFF.